This T cell receptor (beta chain) was observed in a study of T cells in Graves' hyperthyroidism and ophthalmopathy. Using RNA transcripts as the source, TCR beta CDR3 regions were amplified. HTBI primers were the set used in a first-round RT-PCR of the TCR CDR3. TCRdb analysed the multiplex PCR reads with MiXCR anew, one entry per CDR3 protein. The table has around 600,000 distinct CDR3 sequences, around 14% seen once; the top ten hold roughly 7.7%. From germline, CDR1 is SGDLS and CDR2 YYNGEE. This CDR3 comprises 16 residues. With 0 bases removed from V and 5 bases from J, the gap between germline ends came to 14 bases.

Sequences were obtained from blood. V usage is TRBV9 and J usage is TRBJ2-2; D call uncertain. The sequence was collected from a woman aged 18-29 years with Graves' ophthalmopathy. As DNA, the CDR3 is TGTGCCAGCAGCGTAGTGGGGTATCAACGGACCGGGGAGCTGTTTTTT. Translated, it gives CASSVVGYQRTGELFF. The complete variable domain, with remaining parts taken from reference TRBV9 and TRBJ2-2, reads DSGVTQTPKHLITATGQRVTLRCSPRSGDLSVYWYQQSLDQGLQFLIQYYNGEERAKGNILERFSAQQFPDLHSELNLSSLELGDSALYFCASSVVGYQRTGELFFGEGSRLTVL.